This T cell receptor beta chain was sequenced in a study of T cells in Graves' hyperthyroidism and ophthalmopathy. Stable disease denoted Graves' hyperthyroidism without ophthalmopathy progression within 18 months. Every diagnosis used clinical symptoms, serum thyroxine and TRAb, thyroid ultrasound and orbital computed tomography. Findings of the study overall: Most thyroid clonotypes expanded above 0.001 appeared in blood too.

From RNA transcripts, TCR beta CDR3 regions were amplified. Carried out on the TCR CDR3, a first-round RT-PCR used the HTBI primer set. TCRdb used MiXCR to reprocess the multiplex PCR reads, holding one entry per CDR3 protein. This table has fewer than 250,000 distinct CDR3 sequences, over 15% appearing once. With respect to this clonotype: What it binds is unknown.

CDR1 is SGHRS and CDR2 is YFSETQ in the germline V gene. V dropped 6 bases and J dropped 4; count of bases not matched to a gene: 7. This CDR3 comprises 14 residues. The sequenced material came from blood. This rearrangement joins TRBV5-1 to TRBJ2-3, with 8 bases fitting TRBD1. This receptor was obtained from a man between 50 and 59 years old with Graves' hyperthyroidism. This CDR3 reads CASTLTGGSDTQYF. The CDR3 region has the DNA TGCGCCAGCACCCTCACAGGGGGGTCAGATACGCAGTATTTT. Filled out from reference TRBV5-1 and TRBJ2-3, the complete variable domain reads KAGVTQTPRYLIKTRGQQVTLSCSPISGHRSVSWYQQTPGQGLQFLFEYFSETQRNKGNFPGRFSGRQFSNSRSEMNVSTLELGDSALYLCASTLTGGSDTQYFGPGTRLTVL.